These 20 T cell receptor beta chains share one sample of origin, sequenced in a study of T cell changes during pregnancy in multiple sclerosis. Libraries were prepared by immunoSEQ multiplex PCR; TCRdb keeps only in-frame clonotypes and omits some of them. The repertoire holds under 80,000 clones, with more than 85% as singletons. The specimen comprised peripheral blood, sampled in the second trimester of pregnancy. These receptors came from a female donor with multiple sclerosis, enrolled in a pregnancy study.

The V call is TRBV6-6, the J call TRBJ2-7, with 10 nucleotides matching TRBD1. Germline-derived CDR1 and CDR2 are MNHNY and SVGAGI (reference sequence). This CDR3 spans 16 amino acids. Unmatched junction bases numbered 8, after V lost 1 base and J lost 5 bases. The CDR3 reads CASSYYLGTGAHEQYF. The CDR3 region has the DNA TGTGCCAGCAGTTACTACCTCGGGACAGGGGCCCACGAGCAGTACTTC.

The chain carries TRBV13 and TRBJ1-3, with D uncertain. The V and J ends lost 2 bases and 0 bases respectively, with 23 bases between them. Germline CDR1 and CDR2: PRHDT and FYEKMQ (reference sequence). The CDR3 spans 20 residues. Here the CDR3 DNA reads TGTGCCAGCAGCTTATTTTTTGGAGGTAGGATGTCCGTCTCTGGAAACACCATATATTTT. Its protein is CASSLFFGGRMSVSGNTIYF. Based on the CDR3 plus reference TRBV13 and TRBJ1-3, the full variable domain is AAGVIQSPRHLIKEKRETATLKCYPIPRHDTVYWYQQGPGQDPQFLISFYEKMQSDKGSIPDRFSAQQFSDYHSELNMSSLELGDSALYFCASSLFFGGRMSVSGNTIYFGEGSWLTVV.

This clone showed up just once. The genes are TRBV7-9 and TRBJ2-2, with D tentatively TRBD1 (6 bases). CDR1 SEHNR and CDR2 FQNEAQ come from the germline V gene (reference sequence). With 5 bases removed from V and 1 base from J, the gap between germline ends came to 11 bases. The length of the CDR3 is 15 residues. CDR3 in amino acids: CASSPTGENTGELFF. The CDR3 DNA reads TGTGCCAGCAGCCCGACAGGAGAGAACACCGGGGAGCTGTTTTTT.

This chain connects TRBV5-1 to TRBJ2-3, with 8 nucleotides matching TRBD2. The CDR3 spans 17 residues. Germline loops: CDR1 SGHRS, CDR2 YFSETQ. Trimming cost V 3 bases and J 0 bases; bases outside gene matches: 9. CDR3 nucleotide sequence: TGCGCCAGCAGCTCCCGCCCGAGGACTAGCAGCACAGATACGCAGTATTTT. It encodes CASSSRPRTSSTDTQYF.

CDR3: CASSSRLGNEQYF. The CDR3 nucleotides are TGTGCCAGCAGTAGCCGACTCGGCAACGAGCAGTACTTC. The rearrangement uses TRBV6-5 and TRBJ2-7; D gene uncertain. Germline assignment: CDR1 MNHEY and CDR2 SVGAGI. Trimming cost V 5 bases and J 5 bases, with 13 bases left between them. This CDR3 has 13 amino acids.

The CDR3 here is CASSWARGDTDTQYF. The CDR3 DNA reads TGTGCCAGTAGTTGGGCCAGGGGAGACACAGATACGCAGTATTTT. The genes are TRBV19 and TRBJ2-3, with D tentatively TRBD1 (6 bases). V lost 5 bases, J lost 2 bases, and 14 bases lay in between. The germline gives CDR1 LNHDA, CDR2 SQIVND (reference sequence). This CDR3 region has 15 residues.

CDR3 amino acids: CASSTPGQGAYEQYF. CDR3 DNA sequence: TGTGCCAGCAGTACACCCGGACAGGGGGCCTACGAGCAGTACTTC. This chain joins TRBV27 and TRBJ2-7; 10 bases agree with TRBD1. The germline V gene encodes CDR1 MNHEY and CDR2 SMNVEV (reference sequence). Trimming at V came to 5 bases and at J to 2 bases, leaving 6 bases not matched to a gene. The CDR3 has 15 residues.

The chain uses TRBV30 and TRBJ1-1, with a possible D match to TRBD1 (6 bases). This CDR3 spans 10 amino acids. The germline V gene has CDR1 GTSNPN and CDR2 SVGIG (reference sequence). The ends were cut back, 4 bases at V and 6 bases at J, with 6 bases in the middle. CDR3 region: CAWTGAEAFF. CDR3 bases: TGTGCCTGGACAGGGGCTGAAGCTTTCTTT.

The chain joins TRBV4-2 to TRBJ2-3, with a weak D call TRBD2 (5 bases). Trimming removed 1 base at V and 5 bases at J, with 13 bases between. Germline-derived CDR1 and CDR2 are LGHNA and YNFKEQ. The CDR3 sequence is 15 residues long. The CDR3 is CASSQGGWAGDTQYF. CDR3 DNA: TGTGCCAGCAGCCAAGGTGGGTGGGCGGGAGATACGCAGTATTTT.

The V gene is TRBV6-8, the J gene TRBJ2-1, with D perhaps matching TRBD2 (6 bases). Germline V gene data show CDR1 as MNHGY and CDR2 as SAAAGT. CDR3 size: 13 residues. V was trimmed by 6 bases and J by 6 bases, leaving 12 bases between them. The CDR3 nucleotides read TGTGCCAGCAGGCCCCGGGGGTCCAATGAGCAGTTCTTC. Its translation: CASRPRGSNEQFF.

The CDR3, as DNA: TGTGCCAGCAGCCGGGACAGGGGGTCCTATGGCTACACCTTC. Protein sequence: CASSRDRGSYGYTF. The chain combines TRBV7-9 with TRBJ1-2, with 11 positions matching TRBD1. Unmatched junction bases numbered 3, after V lost 5 bases and J lost 4 bases. Germline V gene lookup returns CDR1 SEHNR and CDR2 FQNEAQ (reference sequence). The CDR3 runs 14 residues.

This clone was observed a single time. This sequence joins TRBV27 and TRBJ2-7; 7 bases line up with TRBD2. The ends lost 2 bases at V and 6 bases at J; junction bases unmatched: 7. This CDR3 is built from 14 residues. Germline lookup yields CDR1 MNHEY and CDR2 SMNVEV (reference sequence). This CDR3 reads CASSLIGGEGEQYF. The CDR3 nucleotides are TGTGCCAGCAGTTTAATTGGAGGGGAGGGCGAGCAGTACTTC.

This chain connects TRBV29-1 to TRBJ1-1; D gene unclear. CDR3 length equals 11 residues. V lost 7 bases to trimming and J lost 3 bases, with 9 bases between them. Germline V gene lookup returns CDR1 SQVTM and CDR2 ANQGSEA. The CDR3 loop reads CSATEYTEAFF. The CDR3 nucleotides are TGCAGCGCAACAGAGTACACTGAAGCTTTCTTT.

The CDR3 DNA reads TGTGCCAGTAGTACCGGGTCCCAGAGTTCTAGCACAGATACGCAGTATTTT. As protein: CASSTGSQSSSTDTQYF. The J gene is TRBJ2-3, the V gene TRBV19; D is undetermined. There are 17 residues in the CDR3. The germline V gene encodes CDR1 LNHDA and CDR2 SQIVND (reference sequence). Trimming stripped 4 bases from V and 0 bases from J, with 17 bases between.

The gene calls are TRBV4-3 and TRBJ2-2; a possible D gene is TRBD1 (5 bases). The CDR3 totals 18 residues. The germline gives CDR1 LGHNA, CDR2 YSLEER. V was clipped by 0 bases and J by 1 base, with 15 bases between them. CDR3 residues: CASSQEARRGENTGELFF. CDR3 in DNA: TGCGCCAGCAGCCAAGAGGCCAGAAGGGGCGAGAACACCGGGGAGCTGTTTTTT.

This clone was detected only once. This rearrangement joins TRBV7-8 to TRBJ2-2, with 7 bases aligning to TRBD2. From germline, CDR1 is SGHVS and CDR2 FQNEAQ. V lost 2 bases, J lost 4 bases, and 4 bases stayed unmatched. There are 15 residues in the CDR3. CDR3 sequence reads: CASSLTSAGTGELFF. Here the CDR3 DNA reads TGTGCCAGCAGCTTAACTAGCGCCGGCACCGGGGAGCTGTTTTTT.

The chain employs TRBV19 and TRBJ2-3, with TRBD2 identical over 8 bases. The V segment lost 6 bases and the J segment 5 bases; nucleotides outside the gene matches: 7. CDR3 length equals 14 residues. Germline assignment: CDR1 LNHDA and CDR2 SQIVND (reference sequence). CDR3 residues: CASSIAGGQDTQYF. In nucleotides, the CDR3 is TGTGCCAGTAGCATTGCGGGGGGTCAAGATACGCAGTATTTT.

V gene TRBV5-6 combines with J gene TRBJ1-1; D remains ambiguous. This CDR3 comprises 11 residues. Germline loops: CDR1 SGHDT, CDR2 YYEEEE. The V gene lost 3 bases and the J gene lost 4 bases, with 4 bases spanning the gap. The CDR3 DNA reads TGTGCCAGCAGCTACTCCACTGAAGCTTTCTTT. It is translated as CASSYSTEAFF.

V gene TRBV15 combines with J gene TRBJ2-2; D uncertain. Trimming stripped 5 bases from V and 2 bases from J, with 9 bases between. Per germline, CDR1 LNHNV and CDR2 YYDKDF (reference sequence). CDR3 length equals 14 residues. The chain's CDR3 is CATSRDINTGELFF. In nucleotides, the CDR3 is TGTGCCACCAGCCGCGATATAAACACCGGGGAGCTGTTTTTT.

The chain carries TRBV18 and TRBJ1-2, with a weak D call TRBD1 (6 bases). The V end lost 3 bases, the J end lost 2 bases, and 13 bases lay between the germline ends. Germline CDR1 KGHSH, CDR2 LQKENI. The CDR3 consists of 15 residues. The CDR3 nucleotides are TGTGCCAGCTCACCTCAGGGGATTGGGAACTATGGCTACACCTTC. Translation gives CASSPQGIGNYGYTF.